The rows below give T cell receptor beta chains drawn from one sample of a study of T cell responses to AZD1222 COVID-19 vaccine. Only in-frame clones appear in the TCRdb table, and some are missing; sequencing was by immunoSEQ multiplex PCR. The sample contains approximately 88,000 clones, approximately 90% of which appear only once. The sequences come from peripheral blood, collected 28 days after the second AZD1222 dose. Receptors originate from an adult who received the AZD1222 COVID-19 vaccine. Each CDR3 is given with its conserved first and last residue. A D gene is named only where the DNA matches it firmly. Clone size appears in some rows only: once, few, many, or a class for an expanded clone.

NA,NA,TRBV7-2,TRBJ1-2,CASSLVYRNYGYTF,TGTGCCAGCAGCTTAGTTTACAGGAACTATGGCTACACCTTC
TRBD2,NA,TRBV27,TRBJ2-3,CASRGSGVRTDTQYF,TGTGCCAGCAGGGGTAGCGGGGTCCGCACAGATACGCAGTATTTT
NA,NA,TRBV6-1,TRBJ2-7,CASSEGGGALWTNF,TGTGCCAGCAGTGAAGGGGGAGGAGCTCTATGGACTAACTTC
TRBD1,NA,TRBV7-8,TRBJ1-1,CASSLEQGITEAFF,TGTGCCAGCAGCTTAGAACAGGGGATCACTGAAGCTTTCTTT
NA,NA,TRBV6-5,TRBJ1-6,CASMFRNSPLHF,TGTGCCAGCATGTTCAGGAATTCACCCCTCCACTTT
TRBD2,NA,TRBV7-9,TRBJ2-5,CASRSPGLANQETQYF,TGTGCCAGCAGGTCACCGGGACTAGCGAACCAAGAGACCCAGTACTTC
NA,NA,TRBV28,TRBJ1-5,CASTPGGRLGNQPQHF,TGTGCCAGCACCCCCGGGGGGCGCTTGGGCAATCAGCCCCAGCATTTT
NA,NA,TRBV7-8,TRBJ2-1,CASSPDRALYNEQFF,TGTGCCAGCAGTCCGGACCGAGCCCTCTACAATGAGCAGTTCTTC
NA,NA,TRBV19,TRBJ1-1,CARGTPMNTEAFF,TGTGCCAGGGGCACACCGATGAACACTGAAGCTTTCTTT
TRBD2,NA,TRBV4-1,TRBJ2-1,CASSNGLAGYNEQFF,TGCGCCAGCAGCAACGGACTAGCGGGTTACAATGAGCAGTTCTTC
NA,NA,TRBV6-5,TRBJ2-7,CASSYSQGRSYEQYF,TGTGCCAGCAGTTACTCACAGGGTAGGTCCTACGAGCAGTACTTC
NA,NA,TRBV7-2,TRBJ1-1,CASRAGLATEAFF,TGTGCCAGCAGGGCAGGGTTGGCCACTGAAGCTTTCTTT
TRBD1,NA,TRBV24-1,TRBJ1-2,CATSDPGQGSYGYTF,TGTGCCACCAGTGATCCCGGACAGGGTTCCTATGGCTACACCTTC
NA,once,TRBV27,TRBJ1-5,CASSSWDGGSQHF,TGTGCCAGCAGTTCATGGGACGGCGGGTCCCAGCATTTT
TRBD2,NA,TRBV7-2,TRBJ2-5,CASSFELAGGQETQYF,TGTGCCAGCAGCTTCGAACTAGCGGGGGGCCAAGAGACCCAGTACTTC
NA,NA,TRBV2,TRBJ1-5,CASSVQGFNQPQHF,TGTGCCAGCAGTGTACAGGGTTTTAATCAGCCCCAGCATTTT
NA,once,TRBV24-1,TRBJ1-5,CATSDSGGVQHF,TGTGCCACCAGTGATTCAGGTGGTGTCCAGCATTTT
NA,NA,TRBV6-6,TRBJ2-7,CASSDPTGASYEQYF,TGTGCCAGCAGTGACCCGACAGGAGCCTCCTACGAGCAGTACTTC
TRBD1,NA,TRBV3-1/TRBV3-2,TRBJ1-4,CASSQQGQGVEKLFF,TGTGCCAGCAGCCAGCAGGGACAGGGTGTGGAAAAACTGTTTTTT
NA,NA,TRBV4-2,TRBJ2-2,CASSQEVGELFF,TGTGCCAGCAGCCAAGAGGTCGGGGAGCTGTTTTTT
TRBD1,NA,TRBV5-1,TRBJ1-1,CASSSKTGGLTEAFF,TGCGCCAGCAGCTCAAAGACAGGGGGCTTGACTGAAGCTTTCTTT
NA,NA,TRBV21-1,TRBJ1-2,CASSKVRGSYGYTF,TGTGCCAGCAGCAAAGTCCGGGGCAGCTATGGCTACACCTTC
NA,NA,TRBV3-1/TRBV3-2,TRBJ2-4,CASSQKENIQYF,TGTGCCAGCAGCCAAAAGGAAAACATTCAGTACTTC
TRBD1,once,TRBV2,TRBJ1-3,CASSRDRGSGNTIYF,TGTGCCAGCAGCCGGGACAGGGGCTCTGGAAACACCATATATTTT
NA,NA,TRBV3-1/TRBV3-2,TRBJ2-7,CASSPQGAFSYEQYF,TGTGCCAGCAGCCCCCAGGGCGCCTTCTCCTACGAGCAGTACTTC
TRBD2,NA,TRBV4-3,TRBJ2-5,CASSPTGGGAVTSETQYF,TGCGCCAGCAGCCCCACTGGCGGGGGGGCGGTTACGTCAGAGACCCAGTACTTC
NA,NA,TRBV6-5,TRBJ2-5,CASSKAGRRETQYF,TGTGCCAGCAGTAAGGCAGGGAGGCGAGAGACCCAGTACTTC
TRBD1,NA,TRBV19,TRBJ1-6,CASTIGGQGYSPLHF,TGTGCCAGTACCATCGGGGGACAGGGGTATTCACCCCTCCACTTT
NA,NA,TRBV5-1,TRBJ2-7,CASSLMGTRYEQYF,TGCGCCAGCAGCCTTATGGGGACCCGCTACGAGCAGTACTTC
NA,NA,TRBV5-1,TRBJ2-2,CASSSQPVGGGNTGELFF,TGCGCCAGCAGCTCCCAACCTGTGGGCGGGGGCAACACCGGGGAGCTGTTTTTT
TRBD1,NA,TRBV3-1/TRBV3-2,TRBJ2-5,CASSLGRTGDIEEATQYF,TGTGCCAGCAGCCTCGGACGGACAGGGGATATTGAGGAAGCGACCCAGTACTTC
NA,once,TRBV24-1,TRBJ1-2,CATSEGGPNIYGYTF,TGTGCCACCAGTGAAGGGGGGCCGAATATCTATGGCTACACCTTC
TRBD2,few,TRBV6-5,TRBJ2-1,CASSIGAGGYNEQFF,TGTGCCAGCAGTATCGGTGCGGGGGGCTACAATGAGCAGTTCTTC
NA,NA,TRBV12-3/TRBV12-4,TRBJ1-5,CASRRDPSQPQHF,TGTGCCAGCAGAAGGGACCCGAGTCAGCCCCAGCATTTT
NA,NA,TRBV5-1,TRBJ1-2,CASSLSVGPGPNTF,TGCGCCAGCAGCTTGTCGGTGGGGCCGGGTCCGAACACCTTC
NA,NA,TRBV9,TRBJ1-2,CASSFPPGGYGYTF,TGTGCCAGCAGCTTCCCCCCGGGGGGCTATGGCTACACCTTC
NA,NA,TRBV3-1/TRBV3-2,TRBJ1-5,CASSQDPGRDGGNQPQHF,TGTGCCAGCAGCCAAGATCCAGGAAGGGATGGAGGCAATCAGCCCCAGCATTTT
TRBD1,NA,TRBV5-1,TRBJ2-7,CASSSRGQGRAEQYF,TGCGCCAGCAGCTCGAGAGGACAGGGCAGAGCCGAGCAGTACTTC
TRBD1,once,TRBV7-9,TRBJ1-5,CASSLDREPNQPQHF,TGTGCCAGCAGCCTCGACAGGGAACCCAATCAGCCCCAGCATTTT
NA,NA,TRBV19,TRBJ2-3,CASRPPGQPTDTQYF,TGTGCCAGTAGACCTCCGGGACAACCCACAGATACGCAGTATTTT
NA,NA,TRBV5-1,TRBJ2-5,CASSPIVRGQTQYF,TGCGCCAGCAGCCCCATAGTGAGGGGTCAGACCCAGTACTTC
NA,NA,TRBV19,TRBJ2-1,CASSTTPGPVIPAEQFF,TGTGCCAGTAGTACAACTCCGGGCCCAGTAATTCCGGCTGAGCAGTTCTTC
NA,NA,TRBV3-1/TRBV3-2,TRBJ1-2,CASSQESAGTGYTF,TGTGCCAGCAGCCAAGAATCGGCAGGGACCGGGTACACCTTC
NA,NA,TRBV5-4,TRBJ2-7,CASSSQMGDYEQYF,TGTGCCAGCAGCTCACAGATGGGGGACTACGAGCAGTACTTC
NA,once,TRBV5-1,TRBJ1-2,CASSSDINYGYTF,TGCGCCAGCAGCTCAGACATTAACTATGGCTACACCTTC
NA,NA,TRBV5-4,TRBJ2-7,CASSAAHGRVYEQYF,TGTGCCAGCAGCGCGGCCCATGGACGGGTCTACGAGCAGTACTTC
NA,once,TRBV13,TRBJ1-2,CASSSGSDGYTF,TGTGCCAGCAGCTCAGGGTCGGATGGCTACACCTTC
TRBD2,NA,TRBV28,TRBJ2-7,CASSLAGSGGIEQYF,TGTGCCAGCAGCCTCGCTGGTAGCGGGGGAATTGAGCAGTACTTC
NA,NA,TRBV5-6,TRBJ1-5,CASSLEGFNQPQHF,TGTGCCAGCAGCTTGGAGGGTTTCAATCAGCCCCAGCATTTT
NA,NA,TRBV2,TRBJ1-1,CASSGSPGRALTEAFF,TGTGCCAGCAGTGGGTCCCCGGGCAGGGCTCTCACTGAAGCTTTCTTT
NA,NA,TRBV30,TRBJ2-3,CAWSTKTLESTDTQYF,TGTGCCTGGAGTACAAAGACTTTAGAAAGCACAGATACGCAGTATTTT
NA,NA,TRBV28,TRBJ2-6,CASSSRFSGANVLTF,TGTGCCAGCAGTTCTCGGTTCTCTGGGGCCAACGTCCTGACTTTC
NA,NA,TRBV2,TRBJ2-3,CASSPDRSLTDTQYF,TGTGCCAGCAGCCCAGACAGAAGCCTCACAGATACGCAGTATTTT